These 11 T cell receptor beta chains came from one sample sequenced in a study of beta chain features in type 1 diabetes listed by TCRdb under 2018. The library was generated by the immunoSEQ multiplex PCR assay. The High Capacity cDNA Reverse Transcription Kit was used to reverse transcribe all of the isolated RNA, meaning that expressed TCRB transcripts were what got sequenced. Not all clones reach the TCRdb copy of this immuneACCESS table, which keeps in-frame sequences only. Checked studies attribute under half of the gap to unresolved V genes and leave the rest unexplained. For this sample the table gives 250,000 or so clones, of which under 70% were detected only once. The ten biggest clones cover 0.053% of the sample. Sequences were obtained from naive CD4+ T cells from blood. Interpreted using the paper, the cell subset or site label stands for: true naive CD4+ T cells. These receptors originate from a man younger than 40 in good health.

The J gene is TRBJ2-7, the V gene TRBV11-2, with 7 nucleotides matching TRBD1. The CDR3 loop spans 15 amino acids. Per the germline V gene, CDR1 is SGHAT and CDR2 is FQNNGV. V gave up 4 bases and J gave up 5 bases; unmatched junction bases: 11. The CDR3 nucleotides are TGTGCCAGCAGCTCCCTACAGGGGAGTCGCCACGAGCAGTACTTC. This codes for CASSSLQGSRHEQYF.

This clone came up once. This chain connects TRBV7-9 to TRBJ2-2; D gene ambiguous. V lost 5 bases and J lost 6, with 7 bases in between. CDR3 length: 12 residues. CDR1 and CDR2 from the germline V gene are SEHNR and FQNEAQ (reference sequence). CDR3 DNA sequence: TGTGCCAGCAGCCCGCCTTCCGGGGAGCTGTTTTTT. The encoded protein is CASSPPSGELFF.

This clone was observed once. This same CDR3 is encoded by further DNA sequences in the sample. V and J are TRBV30 and TRBJ2-1, with a weak D call TRBD1 (5 bases). The CDR3 is made up of 12 amino acids. V was trimmed by 2 bases and J by 8 bases, leaving 10 bases between them. The germline gives CDR1 GTSNPN, CDR2 SVGIG (reference sequence). CDR3 amino acids: CAWSLTGDEQFF. In nucleotides, the CDR3 is TGTGCCTGGAGTCTTACAGGTGATGAGCAGTTCTTC.

The rearrangement uses TRBV30 and TRBJ1-3; D gene uncertain. The germline gives CDR1 GTSNPN, CDR2 SVGIG (reference sequence). Trimming shortened V by 2 bases and J by 0 bases, and 8 bases separated the two germline ends. The CDR3 spans 14 residues. Written as DNA, the CDR3 is TGTGCCTGGAGTCGACTTGCCTCTGGAAACACCATATATTTT. Its translation is CAWSRLASGNTIYF.

This chain uses TRBV28 with TRBJ2-7; the match to TRBD2 covers 7 bases. The CDR3 extends over 16 amino acids. Germline V CDR1 and CDR2: MDHEN, SYDVKM. After removal of 5 bases from V and 0 bases from J, the junction contained 10 bases not matched to a gene. The CDR3 is CASSPVTGGISYEQYF. The CDR3, as DNA: TGTGCCAGCAGTCCGGTGACGGGAGGTATCTCCTACGAGCAGTACTTC.

This sequence joins TRBV7-9 and TRBJ2-4; the match to TRBD1 covers 8 bases. Germline lookup yields CDR1 SEHNR and CDR2 FQNEAQ (reference sequence). The CDR3 length is 15 residues. The ends lost 5 bases at V and 9 bases at J; junction bases unmatched: 12. The CDR3 region is CASSAGTGGTPIQYF. The CDR3 DNA is TGTGCCAGCAGCGCGGGGACAGGAGGAACCCCCATTCAGTACTTC.

The chain has TRBV5-6 and TRBJ2-5; D is unresolved. The CDR3 spans 11 residues. Germline CDR1 reads SGHDT; CDR2 reads YYEEEE. Trimming removed 2 bases at V and 5 bases at J, with 4 bases between. CDR3: CASSFIETQYF. DNA of the CDR3: TGTGCCAGCAGCTTCATTGAGACCCAGTACTTC.

This clone was recorded only once. The rearrangement links TRBV27 to TRBJ2-7, with D perhaps TRBD1 (6 bases). This CDR3 is built from 14 residues. Germline CDR1 is MNHEY and CDR2 is SMNVEV (reference sequence). With 4 bases removed from V and 2 bases from J, the gap between germline ends came to 12 bases. For the CDR3, the DNA is TGTGCCAGCAGTTCTTTAGACAGGACCTACGAGCAGTACTTC. It yields the protein CASSSLDRTYEQYF.

V gene TRBV4-3 combines with J gene TRBJ2-1, with D perhaps matching TRBD1 (5 bases). Per the germline V gene, CDR1 is LGHNA and CDR2 is YSLEER. The CDR3 is 13 amino acids. V was clipped by 2 bases and J by 8 bases, with 10 bases between them. The CDR3 DNA reads as TGCGCCAGCAGCCAATCACCAGGGTATGAGCAGTTCTTC. Translating it yields CASSQSPGYEQFF.

The gene calls are TRBV7-9 and TRBJ2-1; 7 bases align to TRBD1. CDR3 length: 15 residues. V trimming: 1 base; J trimming: 8 bases; junction bases outside the gene matches: 8. Germline CDR1 SEHNR, CDR2 FQNEAQ (reference sequence). The CDR3 spells CASSLGDRPLHEQFF. CDR3 DNA sequence: TGTGCCAGCAGCTTAGGGGACAGACCGTTGCATGAGCAGTTCTTC.

This chain joins TRBV27 and TRBJ2-1; either TRBD1 or TRBD2 may fit D (5 bases each). Trimming cost V 5 bases and J 0 bases, with 14 bases left between them. The CDR3 spans 16 residues. The germline V gene encodes CDR1 MNHEY and CDR2 SMNVEV (reference sequence). The CDR3 protein is CASSPRDASSYNEQFF. The CDR3 coding sequence is TGTGCCAGCAGTCCCCGGGACGCGAGCTCCTACAATGAGCAGTTCTTC.